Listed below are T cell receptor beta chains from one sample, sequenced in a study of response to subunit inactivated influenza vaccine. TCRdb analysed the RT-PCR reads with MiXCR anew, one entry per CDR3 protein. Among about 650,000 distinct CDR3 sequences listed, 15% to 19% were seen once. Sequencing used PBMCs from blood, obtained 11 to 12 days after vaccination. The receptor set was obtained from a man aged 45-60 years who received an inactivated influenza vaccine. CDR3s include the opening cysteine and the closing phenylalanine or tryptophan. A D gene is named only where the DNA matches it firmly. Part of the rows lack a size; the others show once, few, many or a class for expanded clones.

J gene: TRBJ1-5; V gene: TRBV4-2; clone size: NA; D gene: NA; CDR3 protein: CASSQDWVGTGSGQPQHF; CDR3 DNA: TGTGCCAGCAGCCAAGATTGGGTGGGAACAGGGTCTGGTCAGCCCCAGCATTTT
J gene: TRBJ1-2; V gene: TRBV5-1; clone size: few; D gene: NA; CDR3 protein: CASSVSNYGYTF; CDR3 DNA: TGCGCCAGCAGCGTTTCTAACTATGGCTACACCTTC
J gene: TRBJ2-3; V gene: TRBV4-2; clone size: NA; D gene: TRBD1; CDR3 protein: CASSRNRGRTDTQYF; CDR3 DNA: TGTGCCAGCAGCCGTAACAGGGGGCGCACAGATACGCAGTATTTT
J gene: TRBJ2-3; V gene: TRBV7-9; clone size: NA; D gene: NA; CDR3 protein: CASSLIPGDTQYF; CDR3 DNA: TGTGCCAGCAGCTTAATTCCCGGAGATACGCAGTATTTT
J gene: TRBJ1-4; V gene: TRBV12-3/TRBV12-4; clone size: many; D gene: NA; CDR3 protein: CASSPGTGINEKLFF; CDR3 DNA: TGTGCCAGCAGTCCCGGGACGGGAATTAATGAAAAACTGTTTTTT
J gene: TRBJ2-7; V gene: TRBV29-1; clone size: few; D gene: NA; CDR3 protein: CSVEEGTSYEQYF; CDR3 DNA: TGCAGCGTTGAAGAGGGCACCTCCTACGAGCAGTACTTC
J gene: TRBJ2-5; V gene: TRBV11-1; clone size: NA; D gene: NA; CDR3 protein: CASSLGRQIQETQYF; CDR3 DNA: TGTGCCAGCAGCTTAGGCCGGCAGATCCAAGAGACCCAGTACTTC
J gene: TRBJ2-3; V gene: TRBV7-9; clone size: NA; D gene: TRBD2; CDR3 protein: CASSQGLAHADTQYF; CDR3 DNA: TGTGCCAGCAGCCAGGGACTAGCACATGCAGATACGCAGTATTTT
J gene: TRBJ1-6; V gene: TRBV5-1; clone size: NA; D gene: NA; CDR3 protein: CASSPSEGSPLHF; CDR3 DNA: TGCGCCAGCAGCCCAAGCGAGGGCTCACCCCTCCACTTT
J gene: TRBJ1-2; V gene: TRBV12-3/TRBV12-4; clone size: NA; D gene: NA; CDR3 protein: CASSLTAGRTTYGYTF; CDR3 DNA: TGTGCCAGCAGCCTGACGGCGGGACGGACTACGTATGGCTACACCTTC
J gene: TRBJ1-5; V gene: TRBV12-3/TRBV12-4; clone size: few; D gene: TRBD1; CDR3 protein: CASSPHGRGRTNSQPQHF; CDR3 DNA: TGTGCCAGCAGTCCCCATGGGAGGGGGCGGACGAATAGTCAGCCCCAGCATTTT
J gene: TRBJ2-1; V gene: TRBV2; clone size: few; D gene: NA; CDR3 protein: CASSEVVYNYNEQFF; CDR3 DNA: TGTGCCAGCAGTGAAGTTGTATATAACTACAATGAGCAGTTCTTC
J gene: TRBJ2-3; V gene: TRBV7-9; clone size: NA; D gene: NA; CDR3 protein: CASRLGPDTQYF; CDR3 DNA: TGTGCCAGCAGATTAGGTCCAGATACGCAGTATTTT
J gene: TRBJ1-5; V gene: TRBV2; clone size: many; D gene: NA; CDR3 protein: CASSEGWGWGNQPQHF; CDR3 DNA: TGTGCCAGCAGTGAGGGTTGGGGTTGGGGCAATCAGCCCCAGCATTTT
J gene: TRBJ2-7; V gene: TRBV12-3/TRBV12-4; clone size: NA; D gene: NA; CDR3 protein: CASSFGTARYEQYF; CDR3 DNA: TGTGCCAGCAGTTTTGGGACGGCGCGCTACGAGCAGTACTTC
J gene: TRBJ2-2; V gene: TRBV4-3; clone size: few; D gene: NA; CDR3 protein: CASSQDRGLGGELFF; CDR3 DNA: TGCGCCAGCAGCCAAGATCGGGGCCTTGGCGGGGAGCTGTTTTTT